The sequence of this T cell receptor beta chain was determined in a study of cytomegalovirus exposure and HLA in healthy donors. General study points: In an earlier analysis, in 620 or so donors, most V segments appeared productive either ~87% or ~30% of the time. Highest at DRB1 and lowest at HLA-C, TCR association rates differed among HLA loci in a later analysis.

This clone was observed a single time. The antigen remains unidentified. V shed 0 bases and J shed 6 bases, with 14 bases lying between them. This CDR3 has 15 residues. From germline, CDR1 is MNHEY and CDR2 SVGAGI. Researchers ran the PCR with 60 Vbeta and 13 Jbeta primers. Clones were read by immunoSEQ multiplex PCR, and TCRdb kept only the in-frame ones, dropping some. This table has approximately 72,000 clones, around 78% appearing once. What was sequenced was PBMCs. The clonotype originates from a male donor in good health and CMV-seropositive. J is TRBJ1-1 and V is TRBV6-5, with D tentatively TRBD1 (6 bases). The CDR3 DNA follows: TGTGCCAGCAGTTACTCTCGGGGGGGGGCCCCTGAAGCTTTCTTT. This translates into CASSYSRGGAPEAFF.